Listed here are 27 T cell receptor beta chains from one sample, sequenced in a study of neurological immune-mediated disorders. In TCRdb, the 5' RACE reads were re-called with MiXCR into one record per CDR3 protein. The table lists about 38,000 distinct CDR3 sequences, roughly 4.8% of them singletons. Sequenced input: CD4+ T cells from blood. The receptors here all came from a man aged 18 to 29 in good health.

This clonotype was detected many times. This chain links TRBV9 with TRBJ1-2; unclear D gene. The CDR3 extends over 12 amino acids. Deletions cut 2 bases from V and 4 bases from J, with 6 bases between. Germline CDR1 reads SGDLS; CDR2 reads YYNGEE. CDR3 sequence reads: CASSVGFYGYTF. CDR3 coding DNA: TGTGCCAGCAGCGTGGGGTTCTATGGCTACACCTTC.

At least ten counts were recorded for this clonotype. The chain has TRBV20-1 and TRBJ1-2, with D unresolved. There are 13 residues in the CDR3. The ends were cut back, 4 bases at V and 2 bases at J, with 11 bases in the middle. The germline CDR1 and CDR2 sequences are DFQATT and SNEGSKA (reference sequence). The CDR3 coding sequence is TGCAGTGCTACCGTAGGAGGCAACTATGGCTACACCTTC. Translating gives CSATVGGNYGYTF.

This clonotype occurred many times. The V and J genes are TRBV28 and TRBJ2-7; 10 bases align to TRBD2. After removal of 5 bases from V and 5 bases from J, the junction contained 9 bases not matched to a gene. The germline gives CDR1 MDHEN, CDR2 SYDVKM. CDR3 length: 15 residues. The DNA of the CDR3 is TGTGCCAGCAGTCAAATAGCGGGGGGCGGCCACGAGCAGTACTTC. Translation: CASSQIAGGGHEQYF. Full variable domain (remainder filled in from reference TRBV28 and TRBJ2-7): DVKVTQSSRYLVKRTGEKVFLECVQDMDHENMFWYRQDPGLGLRLIYFSYDVKMKEKGDIPEGYSVSREKKERFSLILESASTNQTSMYLCASSQIAGGGHEQYFGPGTRLTVT.

Ten or more counts support this clonotype. The CDR3 coding sequence is TGCGCCAGCAGTGGTCAACAGGGTTACACCGGGGAGCTGTTTTTT. Translation gives CASSGQQGYTGELFF. The chain has TRBV10-1 and TRBJ2-2; possibly TRBD1 for D (6 bases). Germline V CDR1 and CDR2: WNHNN, SYGVQD (reference sequence). The CDR3 runs to 15 residues. V shed 4 bases and J shed 3 bases, with 12 bases lying between them.

This clonotype was recorded at least ten times. The chain joins TRBV10-3 to TRBJ1-1; 7 positions match TRBD1. CDR1 is ENHRY, CDR2 SYGVKD, per germline. This CDR3 spans 13 amino acids. The V gene end was trimmed by 6 bases and the J gene end by 2 bases; junction bases not matched to a gene: 3. The CDR3 here is CAIRGTANTEAFF. CDR3 in DNA: TGTGCCATCAGGGGGACAGCCAACACTGAAGCTTTCTTT.

This chain connects TRBV10-2 to TRBJ1-1, with a weak D call TRBD1 (5 bases). Trimming cost V 6 bases and J 5 bases, with 16 bases left between them. The CDR3 sequence is 14 residues long. The germline gives CDR1 WSHSY, CDR2 SAAADI. CDR3 DNA: TGCGCCAGCAGGGATTCCGGGACCTTAACTGAAGCTTTCTTT. Encoded protein: CASRDSGTLTEAFF.

This clonotype was counted many times. The V gene is TRBV5-1, the J gene TRBJ2-2; 7 nucleotides agree with TRBD1. Looked up from germline, CDR1 is SGHRS and CDR2 is YFSETQ. This CDR3 comprises 15 residues. V shed 4 bases and J 4 bases; nucleotides not matched to a gene: 7. For the CDR3, the DNA is TGCGCCAGCAGCGCACAGGGGTCGGGCACCGGGGAGCTGTTTTTT. Its protein product is CASSAQGSGTGELFF.

This clonotype has a handful of counts. No conserved phenylalanine or tryptophan ends this CDR3, so it is likely a read error. The V gene is TRBV7-2, the J gene TRBJ2-7; a weak D match, TRBD1 (5 bases). This CDR3 has 13 residues. Germline V lookup: CDR1 SGHTA, CDR2 FQGNSA. Deletions cut 1 base from V and 3 bases from J, with 7 bases between. CDR3 region: CASSLGQFYEQYG. The CDR3 region has the DNA TGTGCCAGCAGCTTAGGACAGTTCTACGAGCAGTACGGC.

This clonotype was observed at least ten times. J is TRBJ2-5 and V is TRBV3-1; weak D call: TRBD1 (5 bases). The CDR3 length is 14 residues. Germline CDR1 reads LGHDT; CDR2 reads YNNKEL (reference sequence). The germline V and J ends were trimmed by 6 bases and 0 bases, with 11 bases remaining between them. CDR3 sequence reads: CASSLRQNQETQYF. The CDR3 DNA reads TGTGCCAGCAGTCTTCGACAGAACCAAGAGACCCAGTACTTC.

This clonotype was seen repeatedly, ten times or more. The chain joins TRBV7-9 to TRBJ1-1; D remains ambiguous. Germline V lookup: CDR1 SEHNR, CDR2 FQNEAQ (reference sequence). The CDR3 is 16 amino acids. With 5 bases removed from V and 1 base from J, the gap between germline ends came to 17 bases. Here the CDR3 DNA reads TGTGCCAGCAGCCCCCTCCTCTTATACTCGAACACTGAAGCTTTCTTT. This sequence encodes CASSPLLLYSNTEAFF.

This clonotype appeared many times. The chain is built from TRBV18 and TRBJ2-7; a possible D gene is TRBD1 (5 bases). The CDR3 has 15 amino acids. V dropped 3 bases and J dropped 4 bases, with 16 bases sitting between them. The germline CDR1 and CDR2 sequences are KGHSH and LQKENI. CDR3 DNA sequence: TGTGCCAGCTCACCCCAATCCTCAGGGAAATACGAGCAGTACTTC. Translating gives CASSPQSSGKYEQYF.

This clonotype was counted ten times or more. The chain is built from TRBV7-2 and TRBJ1-4; tentatively, D is TRBD1 (5 bases). CDR3 length equals 13 residues. Looked up from germline, CDR1 is SGHTA and CDR2 is FQGNSA. V dropped 4 bases and J dropped 7 bases, with 10 bases sitting between them. In DNA, the CDR3 is TGTGCCAGCAGCTCCCGGGACGGTGAAAAACTGTTTTTT. Translation gives CASSSRDGEKLFF. Using reference TRBV7-2 and TRBJ1-4 for the parts outside the CDR3, the full variable domain is GAGVSQSPSNKVTEKGKDVELRCDPISGHTALYWYRQSLGQGLEFLIYFQGNSAPDKSGLPSDRFSAERTGGSVSTLTIQRTQQEDSAVYLCASSSRDGEKLFFGSGTQLSVL.

The sample holds many counts of this clonotype. The chain is built from TRBV29-1 and TRBJ2-5; 12 nucleotides align to TRBD2. V shed 6 bases and J 5 bases; nucleotides not matched to a gene: 13. CDR1 is SQVTM and CDR2 is ANQGSEA in the germline V gene. CDR3 length equals 16 residues. The CDR3 DNA reads as TGCAGCGTCCGATCCGAAGGACTAGCGGGGTGGGAGACCCAGTACTTC. Protein sequence: CSVRSEGLAGWETQYF.

This clonotype was recorded many times. The V call is TRBV10-3, the J call TRBJ1-1; a possible D gene is TRBD1 (5 bases). The V end lost 3 bases, the J end lost 0 bases, and 8 bases lay between the germline ends. The CDR3 has 14 residues. Germline CDR1 is ENHRY and CDR2 is SYGVKD. The DNA for the CDR3 is TGTGCCATCAGTGATCGACAGCTGAACACTGAAGCTTTCTTT. It codes for CAISDRQLNTEAFF.

This clonotype has at least ten counts. The V call is TRBV20-1, the J call TRBJ1-5; weak D call: TRBD1 (5 bases). CDR1 DFQATT and CDR2 SNEGSKA come from the germline V gene (reference sequence). V lost 6 bases to trimming and J lost 3 bases, with 18 bases between them. The CDR3 extends over 15 amino acids. CDR3 DNA: TGCAGTGCCACCCCAGGTCGTGGGGCCAATCAGCCCCAGCATTTT. Its protein product is CSATPGRGANQPQHF.

This clonotype was seen at least ten times. V gene TRBV5-1 combines with J gene TRBJ1-1; D not resolved. This CDR3 comprises 14 residues. Trimming left V 4 bases short and J 0 bases short, with 10 bases between. Germline V gene sequence: CDR1 SGHRS, CDR2 YFSETQ. This CDR3 is CASSHSGVNTEAFF. CDR3 nucleotide sequence: TGCGCCAGCAGCCACTCTGGGGTGAACACTGAAGCTTTCTTT.

This clonotype was picked up many times. The chain links TRBV6-2 or TRBV6-3 to TRBJ2-2, with D possibly TRBD2 on 6 matching bases. The CDR3 totals 14 residues. Per the germline V gene, CDR1 is MNHEY and CDR2 is SVGEGT. The V and J ends lost 6 bases and 6 bases respectively, with 14 bases between them. The CDR3 here is CASRTPGTSGELFF. The CDR3 bases are TGTGCCAGCAGGACCCCAGGGACTTCCGGGGAGCTGTTTTTT.

This clonotype showed up many times. The genes are TRBV5-1 and TRBJ1-4, with 8 positions matching TRBD1. There are 15 residues in the CDR3. Germline CDR1 and CDR2: SGHRS and YFSETQ. The V gene end was trimmed by 4 bases and the J gene end by 7 bases; junction bases not matched to a gene: 9. CDR3 loop: CASSKGGQGPEKLFF. CDR3 coding DNA: TGCGCCAGCAGCAAAGGAGGACAGGGCCCTGAAAAACTGTTTTTT.

This clonotype has a count of ten or more. This chain links TRBV27 with TRBJ2-7; D uncertain. Per the germline V gene, CDR1 is MNHEY and CDR2 is SMNVEV (reference sequence). The CDR3 loop spans 12 amino acids. Deletions cut 2 bases from V and 6 bases from J, with 8 bases between. The DNA for the CDR3 is TGTGCCAGCAGTTTAACCGGTGGCGAGCAGTACTTC. It codes for CASSLTGGEQYF.

In its sample, this clonotype was seen many times. At one end the junction does not follow the germline gene, possibly because of a read error. This chain uses TRBV4-1 with TRBJ1-4, with unresolved D. This CDR3 has 16 amino acids. Germline V gene data show CDR1 as MGHRA and CDR2 as YSYEKL. The CDR3 coding sequence is TGCGCCAGCAGCCCGCACATCCTCAATAGCAATGGAAAACTGTTTTTT. As protein: CASSPHILNSNGKLFF.

The table lists this clonotype with many counts. The genes are TRBV7-9 and TRBJ1-1; weak D call: TRBD1 (5 bases). CDR3 length: 13 residues. Trimming took 6 bases from V and 1 from J, leaving 9 bases between them. CDR1 SEHNR and CDR2 FQNEAQ come from the germline V gene (reference sequence). The CDR3 DNA reads as TGTGCCAGCAGGGCGGGGGGGAACACTGAAGCTTTCTTT. It codes for CASRAGGNTEAFF.

This clonotype was seen at least ten times. The rearrangement uses TRBV5-6 and TRBJ1-2; 7 bases align to TRBD1. The ends lost 1 base at V and 4 bases at J; junction bases unmatched: 10. The germline CDR1 and CDR2 sequences are SGHDT and YYEEEE. The CDR3 covers 16 residues. CDR3 amino acids: CASSLIGAGGSYGYTF. Here the CDR3 DNA reads TGTGCCAGCAGCTTGATCGGCGCAGGGGGTAGCTATGGCTACACCTTC.

The table lists this clonotype with many counts. J is TRBJ1-2 and V is TRBV20-1; D might be TRBD1 (6 bases). Germline-derived CDR1 and CDR2 are DFQATT and SNEGSKA (reference sequence). This CDR3 contains 15 residues. V gave up 0 bases and J gave up 2 bases, with 13 bases separating them. CDR3 nucleotide sequence: TGCAGTGCTAGAGACCTTACAGGGACCAACTATGGCTACACCTTC. Protein sequence: CSARDLTGTNYGYTF.

This clonotype was seen many times. The chain carries TRBV6-2 or TRBV6-3 and TRBJ1-1; D might be TRBD1 (6 bases). V was trimmed by 7 bases and J by 7 bases, leaving 19 bases between them. The CDR3 has 14 amino acids. CDR1 MNHEY and CDR2 SVGEGT come from the germline V gene. The CDR3 here is CASTMSRGIFEAFF. The CDR3, as DNA: TGTGCCAGCACCATGTCAAGGGGGATTTTTGAAGCTTTCTTT.

This clonotype has a count of ten or more. This rearrangement joins TRBV6-5 to TRBJ1-2; unclear D gene. The V and J ends lost 2 bases and 0 bases respectively, with 7 bases between them. There are 14 residues in the CDR3. Looked up from germline, CDR1 is MNHEY and CDR2 is SVGAGI. CDR3: CASSYDTTNYGYTF. CDR3 coding DNA: TGTGCCAGCAGTTACGACACGACTAACTATGGCTACACCTTC.

This clonotype has ten or more counts. The CDR3 DNA sequence: TGTGCCAGCAGTTACCACCCAAGGAATCAGCCCCAGCATTTT. This encodes CASSYHPRNQPQHF. The chain recombines TRBV6-2 or TRBV6-3 with TRBJ1-5, with no clear D. The CDR3 runs to 14 residues. The germline V gene encodes CDR1 MNHEY and CDR2 SVGEGT. V shed 2 bases and J shed 4 bases, with 9 bases lying between them.

In its sample, this clonotype was seen many times. The chain couples TRBV29-1 to TRBJ2-5; D is uncertain. This CDR3 has 13 amino acids. CDR1 and CDR2 (germline): SQVTM, ANQGSEA. The V and J ends lost 0 bases and 6 bases respectively, with 11 bases between them. The DNA for the CDR3 is TGCAGCGTTGAAGACACCGGGTACCAGACCCAGTACTTC. Protein sequence: CSVEDTGYQTQYF.